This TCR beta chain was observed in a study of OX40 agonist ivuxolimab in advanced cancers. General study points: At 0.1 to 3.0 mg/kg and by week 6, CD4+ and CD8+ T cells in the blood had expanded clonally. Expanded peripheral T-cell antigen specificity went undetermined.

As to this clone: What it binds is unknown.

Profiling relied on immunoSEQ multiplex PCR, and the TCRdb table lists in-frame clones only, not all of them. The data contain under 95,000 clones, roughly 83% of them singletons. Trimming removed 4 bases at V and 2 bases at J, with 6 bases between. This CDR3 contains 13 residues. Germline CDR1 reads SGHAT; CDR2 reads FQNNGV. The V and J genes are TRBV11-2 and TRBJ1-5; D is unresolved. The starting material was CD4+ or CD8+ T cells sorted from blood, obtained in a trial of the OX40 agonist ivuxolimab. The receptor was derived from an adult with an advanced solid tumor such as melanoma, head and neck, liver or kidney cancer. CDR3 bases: TGTGCCAGCAGCTCTGGCGGCAATCAGCCCCAGCATTTT. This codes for CASSSGGNQPQHF.